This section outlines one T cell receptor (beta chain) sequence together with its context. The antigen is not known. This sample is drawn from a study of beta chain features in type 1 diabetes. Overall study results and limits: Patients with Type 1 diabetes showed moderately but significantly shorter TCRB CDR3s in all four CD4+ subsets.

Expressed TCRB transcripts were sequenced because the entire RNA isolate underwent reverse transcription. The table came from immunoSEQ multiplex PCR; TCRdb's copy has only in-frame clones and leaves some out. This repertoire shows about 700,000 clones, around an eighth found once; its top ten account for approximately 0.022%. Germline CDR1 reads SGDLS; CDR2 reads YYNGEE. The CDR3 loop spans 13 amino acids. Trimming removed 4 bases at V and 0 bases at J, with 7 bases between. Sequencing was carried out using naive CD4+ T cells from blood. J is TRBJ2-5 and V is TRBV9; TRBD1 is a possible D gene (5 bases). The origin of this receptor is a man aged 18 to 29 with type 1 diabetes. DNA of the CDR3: TGTGCCAGCAGCCGGACACACCAAGAGACCCAGTACTTC. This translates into CASSRTHQETQYF.